This T cell receptor (beta chain) was captured by sequencing in a study of cytotoxic CD8 clonotypes in ibrutinib-treated CLL. Study-level background: The subjects consisted of roughly 12 relapsed/refractory and some 15 treatment-naive individuals, with 17 IGHV unmutated. Samples yielded averages of some 240,000 productive templates and tens of thousands of productive rearrangements. Study-level results: Different sampling times were used for sustained-remission and progressing patients.

Genomic DNA for TCR beta libraries, around 2 micrograms, came from cryopreserved PBMCs. The CDR3 covers 16 residues. Trimming took off 3 bases at V and 8 bases at J, with 19 bases between the two ends. Germline CDR1 and CDR2: LGHNA and YSLEER. Concerning this clone itself: What it recognizes is unknown.

Some clones are missing from TCRdb's copy, which holds only in-frame ones; the method was immunoSEQ multiplex PCR. The sample holds around 150,000 clones; 81% are singletons and the top ten take around 2.1%. The sample in question was PBMCs, obtained after 12 months of ibrutinib treatment. This chain links TRBV4-3 with TRBJ1-4; D might be TRBD1 (6 bases). The sequence derives from a human donor with chronic lymphocytic leukemia. CDR3 amino acids: CASSHNRQVLLEKLFF. CDR3 coding DNA: TGCGCCAGCAGCCACAACCGACAGGTCCTGCTGGAAAAACTGTTTTTT.